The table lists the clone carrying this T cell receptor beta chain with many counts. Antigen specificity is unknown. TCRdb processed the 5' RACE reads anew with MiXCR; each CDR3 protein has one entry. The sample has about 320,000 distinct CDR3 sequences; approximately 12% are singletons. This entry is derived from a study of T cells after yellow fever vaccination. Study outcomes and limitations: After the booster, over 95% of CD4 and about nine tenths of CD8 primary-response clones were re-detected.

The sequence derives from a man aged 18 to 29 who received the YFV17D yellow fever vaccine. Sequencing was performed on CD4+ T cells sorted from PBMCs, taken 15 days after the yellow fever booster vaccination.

The DNA for the CDR3 is TGCAGCGTTGAAGAACAAATTAATGAAAAACTGTTTTTT. Its protein product is CSVEEQINEKLFF. The chain employs TRBV29-1 and TRBJ1-4, with D hard to call. This CDR3 region has 13 residues. Germline loops: CDR1 SQVTM, CDR2 ANQGSEA. The V end lost 0 bases, the J end lost 4 bases, and 6 bases lay between the germline ends.